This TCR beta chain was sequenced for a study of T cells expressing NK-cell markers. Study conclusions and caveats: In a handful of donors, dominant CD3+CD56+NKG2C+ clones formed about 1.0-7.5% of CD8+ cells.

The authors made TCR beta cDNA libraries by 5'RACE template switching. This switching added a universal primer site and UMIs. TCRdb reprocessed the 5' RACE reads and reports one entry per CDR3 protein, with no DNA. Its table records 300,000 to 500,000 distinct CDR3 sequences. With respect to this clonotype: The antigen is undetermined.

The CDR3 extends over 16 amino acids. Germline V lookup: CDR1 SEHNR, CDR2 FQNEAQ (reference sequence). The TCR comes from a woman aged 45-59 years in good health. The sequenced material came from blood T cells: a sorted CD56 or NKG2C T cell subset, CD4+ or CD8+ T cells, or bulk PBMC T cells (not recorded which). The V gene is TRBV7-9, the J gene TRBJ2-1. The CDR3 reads CASSDTRLSSYNEQFF.